This TCR beta chain emerged from a study of T cells in Graves' hyperthyroidism and ophthalmopathy. RNA transcripts were the template for amplifying TCR beta CDR3 regions. When the TCR CDR3 underwent first-round RT-PCR, the HTBI primer set was used. From the multiplex PCR reads, TCRdb called clonotypes with MiXCR, one entry per CDR3 protein. The sample holds around 300,000 distinct CDR3 sequences, roughly 15% seen once. This clonotype was seen repeatedly, ten times or more. V was shortened by 0 bases and J by 4 bases, with 16 bases between the two germline ends. This CDR3 contains 15 residues. Per the germline V gene, CDR1 is SQVTM and CDR2 is ANQGSEA.

The sequenced material came from blood. The receptor was derived from a woman between 25 and 40 years old with Graves' hyperthyroidism that later progressed to Graves' ophthalmopathy. This chain joins TRBV29-1 and TRBJ2-7; no reliable D call. Written as DNA, the CDR3 is TGCAGCGTTGAAGATGGTCTAAGCAGTCAGTACGAGCAGTACTTC. This translates into CSVEDGLSSQYEQYF.